Following are 25 T cell receptor beta chains from one sample sequenced in a study of blood T cell repertoires in COVID-19. Profiling relied on immunoSEQ multiplex PCR, and the TCRdb table lists in-frame clones only, not all of them. The sample lists 390,000 or so clones, about 90% occurring once. Sequencing used peripheral blood. The receptors shown here come from a man aged 18 to 29 with active or convalescent COVID-19.

The V and J genes are TRBV7-3 and TRBJ2-1; no clear D gene. Trimming removed 2 bases from V and 7 bases from J, with 12 bases in between. Germline CDR1 and CDR2: SGHTA and FQGTGA. CDR3 length: 14 amino acids. The CDR3 sequence: CASSLLNTGNEQFF. The CDR3 DNA sequence: TGTGCCAGCAGCTTACTCAATACCGGGAATGAGCAGTTCTTC.

The J gene is TRBJ1-5, the V gene TRBV30, with D possibly TRBD1 on 5 matching bases. The CDR3 is 13 residues long. V was shortened by 4 bases and J by 7 bases, with 14 bases between the two germline ends. CDR1 and CDR2 from the germline V gene are GTSNPN and SVGIG (reference sequence). The CDR3 protein is CAWTKGAGQPQHF. The CDR3 coding sequence is TGTGCCTGGACCAAAGGGGCGGGACAGCCCCAGCATTTT.

This clone was found a few times. V is TRBV6-5 and J is TRBJ2-2; no definite D call. CDR3 size: 14 residues. The germline CDR1 and CDR2 sequences are MNHEY and SVGAGI. Trimming removed 2 bases at V and 4 bases at J, with 8 bases between. CDR3 nucleotides: TGTGCCAGCAGTTACGGAGTCTCCACCGGGGAGCTGTTTTTT. It codes for CASSYGVSTGELFF.

CDR3 amino acids: CASSRGSTSVDNEQFF. The CDR3 coding sequence is TGCGCCAGCAGCCGCGGATCGACTAGCGTCGACAATGAGCAGTTCTTC. The V gene is TRBV5-1, the J gene TRBJ2-1; 8 bases fit TRBD2. Germline values: CDR1 SGHRS, CDR2 YFSETQ. Trimming took 4 bases from V and 5 from J; bases not matched to a gene: 11. The CDR3 consists of 16 residues. The entire variable domain, with the rest obtained from reference TRBV5-1 and TRBJ2-1, is as follows: KAGVTQTPRYLIKTRGQQVTLSCSPISGHRSVSWYQQTPGQGLQFLFEYFSETQRNKGNFPGRFSGRQFSNSRSEMNVSTLELGDSALYLCASSRGSTSVDNEQFFGPGTRLTVL.

The chain employs TRBV6-6 and TRBJ2-5, with a possible D match to TRBD1 (5 bases). The CDR3 runs to 14 residues. V lost 6 bases and J lost 0, with 11 bases in between. The V gene's germline CDR1 is MNHNY and CDR2 SVGAGI (reference sequence). CDR3 amino acids: CASSYNRNQETQYF. CDR3 sequence (DNA): TGTGCCAGCAGCTACAACAGGAACCAAGAGACCCAGTACTTC.

The rearrangement uses TRBV6-5 and TRBJ1-6; D is undetermined. The CDR3 runs 13 residues. Germline-derived CDR1 and CDR2 are MNHEY and SVGAGI. The V end lost 0 bases, the J end lost 12 bases, and 9 bases lay between the germline ends. In DNA, the CDR3 is TGTGCCAGCAGTTACTCCCCCCACGGACCCCTCCACTTT. Translating it yields CASSYSPHGPLHF.

The J gene is TRBJ2-7, the V gene TRBV20-1; no firm D call. The CDR3 sequence is 11 residues long. The V gene lost 2 bases and the J gene lost 4 bases, with 6 bases spanning the gap. In germline, CDR1 is DFQATT, CDR2 SNEGSKA (reference sequence). The CDR3 DNA reads TGCAGTGCTAGAAAGACTTACGAGCAGTACTTC. Encoded protein: CSARKTYEQYF.

This clone was detected a few times. The V gene is TRBV11-3, the J gene TRBJ1-6; D is unresolved. Deletions cut 3 bases from V and 5 bases from J, with 5 bases between. The germline gives CDR1 SGHNT, CDR2 YENEEA. CDR3 length equals 13 residues. DNA of the CDR3: TGTGCCAGCAGCTTGACACATAATTCACCCCTCCACTTT. Translation gives CASSLTHNSPLHF.

CDR3 in amino acids: CASSKQGSRHTDTQYF. The CDR3 DNA reads as TGTGCCAGCAGCAAACAGGGGAGCCGGCACACAGATACGCAGTATTTT. The chain uses TRBV7-3 and TRBJ2-3; 7 bases are a match to TRBD1. The germline CDR1 and CDR2 sequences are SGHTA and FQGTGA. The V gene end was trimmed by 5 bases and the J gene end by 2 bases; junction bases not matched to a gene: 10. This CDR3 contains 16 residues.

The J gene is TRBJ2-1, the V gene TRBV20-1; D might be TRBD1 (5 bases). V lost 6 bases and J 7 bases, leaving 7 bases between the germline ends. The CDR3 is made up of 10 amino acids. Germline loops: CDR1 DFQATT, CDR2 SNEGSKA (reference sequence). CDR3 sequence (DNA): TGCAGTGCATACAGGAATGAGCAGTTCTTC. Residues: CSAYRNEQFF.

This rearrangement joins TRBV19 to TRBJ1-1; unclear D gene. The CDR3 runs 11 residues. Germline V lookup: CDR1 LNHDA, CDR2 SQIVND (reference sequence). V lost 7 bases, J lost 3 bases, and 6 bases lay in between. CDR3 nucleotides: TGTGCCAGTAATACGGACACTGAAGCTTTCTTT. Protein sequence: CASNTDTEAFF.

The CDR3 nucleotides read TGTGCCAGCAGCCAAGAGGGGACAGGGTACGATGAGCAGTTCTTC. Amino acids: CASSQEGTGYDEQFF. The genes are TRBV3-1 (or the pseudogene TRBV3-2) and TRBJ2-1; 9 nucleotides line up with TRBD1. The germline CDR1 and CDR2 sequences are LGHDT and YNNKEL (reference sequence). CDR3 length: 15 amino acids. V trimming: 0 bases; J trimming: 8 bases; junction bases outside the gene matches: 5.

This sequence joins TRBV6-2 or TRBV6-3 and TRBJ2-2; TRBD1 might be the D (5 bases). The CDR3 consists of 13 residues. CDR1 and CDR2 (germline): MNHEY, SVGEGT. The V and J ends lost 5 bases and 7 bases respectively, with 11 bases between them. The CDR3 is CASSRIRGGELFF. Written as DNA, the CDR3 is TGTGCCAGCAGTCGTATTAGGGGCGGGGAGCTGTTTTTT.

The gene calls are TRBV4-2 and TRBJ2-7, with TRBD2 matching over 7 bases. The CDR3 is 17 amino acids. Looked up from germline, CDR1 is LGHNA and CDR2 is YNFKEQ. J was trimmed by 6 bases and V by 1 base; bases with no gene match: 15. The CDR3 DNA sequence: TGTGCCAGCAGCCAAGTGGGGAGGGTGCGACTGTCGGGCGAGCAGTACTTC. Amino acids: CASSQVGRVRLSGEQYF.

This clone has only one observation. The V gene is TRBV12-3 or TRBV12-4, the J gene TRBJ2-5; no clear D. Deletions cut 6 bases from V and 5 bases from J, with 10 bases between. The CDR3 covers 12 residues. CDR3 region: CASSPGEETQYF. The CDR3 nucleotides are TGTGCCAGCAGCCCGGGTGAGGAGACCCAGTACTTC.

This chain connects TRBV6-5 to TRBJ1-5; no clear D gene. Germline lookup yields CDR1 MNHEY and CDR2 SVGAGI. Trimming shortened V by 5 bases and J by 4 bases, and 12 bases separated the two germline ends. The CDR3 is made up of 14 amino acids. The CDR3 spells CASSPRTGNQPQHF. In DNA form, the CDR3 reads TGTGCCAGCAGTCCCCGGACGGGGAATCAGCCCCAGCATTTT.

In nucleotides, the CDR3 is TGTGCCAGCAGCTTCCCGGGACTAGCGGGGGGCACCGGGGAGCTGTTTTTT. As protein: CASSFPGLAGGTGELFF. V usage is TRBV7-2 and J usage is TRBJ2-2; TRBD2 agrees at 15 bases. Germline lookup yields CDR1 SGHTA and CDR2 FQGNSA. This CDR3 has 17 amino acids. V lost 3 bases to trimming and J lost 4 bases; unmatched junction nucleotides: 3.

This chain links TRBV5-1 with TRBJ1-2; D may be TRBD1 (5 bases). The germline gives CDR1 SGHRS, CDR2 YFSETQ. Trimming removed 3 bases at V and 6 bases at J, with 12 bases between. There are 13 residues in the CDR3. In DNA, the CDR3 is TGCGCCAGCAGCTCCAGGGTTTTGGATGGCTACACCTTC. It translates to CASSSRVLDGYTF.

This clone was found once. The chain employs TRBV5-6 and TRBJ1-2; tentatively, D is TRBD1 (5 bases). Germline CDR1 and CDR2: SGHDT and YYEEEE. V lost 1 base, J lost 4 bases, and 14 bases lay in between. The CDR3 spans 15 residues. The CDR3 is CASSLLQGGSYGYTF. Here the CDR3 DNA reads TGTGCCAGCAGCTTGTTGCAGGGCGGTAGCTATGGCTACACCTTC.

CDR3 nucleotides: TGTGCCAGCACTTTGGGCAGGGCTTTGTTTGGCTACACCTTC. Amino acid sequence: CASTLGRALFGYTF. The chain recombines TRBV5-6 with TRBJ1-2; maybe TRBD1 (5 bases). Germline V CDR1 and CDR2: SGHDT, YYEEEE. V lost 6 bases, J lost 7 bases, and 19 bases lay in between. There are 14 residues in the CDR3. The full variable domain, rest sourced from reference TRBV5-6 and TRBJ1-2, is DAGVTQSPTHLIKTRGQQVTLRCSPKSGHDTVSWYQQALGQGPQFIFQYYEEEERQRGNFPDRFSGHQFPNYSSELNVNALLLGDSALYLCASTLGRALFGYTFGSGTRLTVV.

This clone has more than one count but fewer than ten. The V and J genes are TRBV2 and TRBJ1-2; D is uncertain. Germline CDR1 reads SNHLY; CDR2 reads FYNNEI. V lost 2 bases and J 4 bases, leaving 11 bases between the germline ends. The CDR3 runs 14 residues. The CDR3 DNA reads TGTGCCAGCAGTGAACGGGAACAGCCCTATGGCTACACCTTC. This codes for CASSEREQPYGYTF.

V and J are TRBV4-1 and TRBJ2-3; 12 nucleotides line up with TRBD2. This CDR3 contains 15 residues. With 6 bases clipped from V and 4 bases from J, the junction kept 5 bases outside the gene matches. The V gene's germline CDR1 is MGHRA and CDR2 YSYEKL. CDR3 loop: CASSPLAGGSDTQYF. In nucleotides, the CDR3 is TGCGCCAGCAGTCCTCTAGCGGGAGGGTCAGATACGCAGTATTTT.

This clone came up once. The chain uses TRBV5-1 and TRBJ2-3; 14 positions agree with TRBD2. J gave up 5 bases and V 1 base, and 15 bases lay outside the gene matches. Looked up from germline, CDR1 is SGHRS and CDR2 is YFSETQ. The CDR3 has 20 amino acids. Written as DNA, the CDR3 is TGCGCCAGCAGCTTGCACACCGGGACTAGCGGGAGACGAAGGGGAGATACGCAGTATTTT. It encodes CASSLHTGTSGRRRGDTQYF. Full variable domain (rest looked up from reference TRBV5-1 and TRBJ2-3): KAGVTQTPRYLIKTRGQQVTLSCSPISGHRSVSWYQQTPGQGLQFLFEYFSETQRNKGNFPGRFSGRQFSNSRSEMNVSTLELGDSALYLCASSLHTGTSGRRRGDTQYFGPGTRLTVL.

The J gene is TRBJ2-3, the V gene TRBV5-1; TRBD2 agrees at 8 bases. V lost 9 bases to trimming and J lost 2 bases; unmatched junction nucleotides: 8. Germline lookup yields CDR1 SGHRS and CDR2 YFSETQ. CDR3 length equals 14 residues. In DNA, the CDR3 is TGCGCCACCCGGGCGGGAGGCAACACAGATACGCAGTATTTT. This codes for CATRAGGNTDTQYF. Full variable domain (remainder filled in from reference TRBV5-1 and TRBJ2-3): KAGVTQTPRYLIKTRGQQVTLSCSPISGHRSVSWYQQTPGQGLQFLFEYFSETQRNKGNFPGRFSGRQFSNSRSEMNVSTLELGDSALYLCATRAGGNTDTQYFGPGTRLTVL.

V is TRBV6-5 and J is TRBJ2-4; D is ambiguous. The CDR3 extends over 15 amino acids. From germline, CDR1 is MNHEY and CDR2 SVGAGI. Deletions cut 5 bases from V and 0 bases from J, with 11 bases between. CDR3 region: CASSPSRLAKNIQYF. The DNA of the CDR3 is TGTGCCAGCAGTCCTTCCCGTTTAGCCAAAAACATTCAGTACTTC.